What follows are 27 T cell receptor beta chains derived from one specimen sequenced in a study of shared clonotypes between healthy human individuals. Naive CD8 cells were CD45RO-negative, positively selected for CCR7, excluding terminally differentiated effector memory CD45RA+ cells. TCRdb's table, derived via immunoSEQ multiplex PCR, lists solely in-frame clones and lacks some. The repertoire holds just over 2,000,000 clones, with approximately 94% as singletons. The sequenced sample consisted of naive CD8+ T cells sorted from blood. The source of these receptors is a man younger than 35 in good health.

The chain combines TRBV9 with TRBJ2-3, with 10 positions matching TRBD2. This CDR3 comprises 15 residues. Germline trimming cut 5 bases from V and 4 bases from J; bases unmatched to any gene: 7. The V gene's germline CDR1 is SGDLS and CDR2 YYNGEE. The CDR3: CASSNLAGEADTQYF. CDR3 nucleotides: TGTGCCAGCAGTAATCTAGCGGGAGAGGCAGATACGCAGTATTTT.

V and J are TRBV7-9 and TRBJ2-6; TRBD2 might be the D (6 bases). V was pared by 5 bases and J by 0 bases, with 14 bases between. The CDR3 loop spans 17 amino acids. CDR1 is SEHNR and CDR2 is FQNEAQ in the germline V gene (reference sequence). The CDR3 loop reads CASSPSPGVSGANVLTF. The DNA for the CDR3 is TGTGCCAGCAGCCCATCCCCGGGGGTCTCTGGGGCCAACGTCCTGACTTTC.

This chain connects TRBV4-1 to TRBJ2-7; TRBD1 matches at 12 bases. This CDR3 spans 16 amino acids. J lost 9 bases, V lost 0 bases, and 9 bases had no gene match. Germline V gene lookup returns CDR1 MGHRA and CDR2 YSYEKL. The CDR3 is CASSQDAGTGGLWQYF. The DNA for the CDR3 is TGCGCCAGCAGCCAAGACGCCGGGACAGGGGGCTTATGGCAGTACTTC.

The chain links TRBV7-9 to TRBJ2-7; 7 nucleotides line up with TRBD1. Germline trimming cut 5 bases from V and 2 bases from J; bases unmatched to any gene: 6. Germline values: CDR1 SEHNR, CDR2 FQNEAQ (reference sequence). CDR3 length: 14 amino acids. CDR3 residues: CASSHKGAAYEQYF. The CDR3 nucleotides are TGTGCCAGCAGCCATAAGGGGGCAGCCTACGAGCAGTACTTC.

The chain's CDR3 is CASSGDRERQVTDTQYF. In nucleotides, the CDR3 is TGCGCCAGCAGTGGTGACCGGGAAAGGCAAGTCACAGATACGCAGTATTTT. V is TRBV10-1 and J is TRBJ2-3, with D possibly TRBD2 on 5 matching bases. The germline V gene encodes CDR1 WNHNN and CDR2 SYGVQD (reference sequence). The CDR3 is 17 amino acids. V was cut by 4 bases and J by 2 bases, with 19 bases left in between.

V usage is TRBV7-9 and J usage is TRBJ1-4; no clear D gene. CDR1 and CDR2 from the germline V gene are SEHNR and FQNEAQ (reference sequence). V lost 1 base and J 0 bases, leaving 9 bases between the germline ends. This CDR3 is 16 amino acids long. CDR3 DNA: TGTGCCAGCAGCTTAGTGATGGTTGCAACTAATGAAAAACTGTTTTTT. Translating it yields CASSLVMVATNEKLFF.

The chain carries TRBV27 and TRBJ2-7; D may be TRBD2 (7 bases). Germline assignment: CDR1 MNHEY and CDR2 SMNVEV (reference sequence). V gave up 2 bases and J gave up 3 bases, with 23 bases separating them. CDR3 length: 18 amino acids. CDR3 sequence reads: CASSLRGGLTLGVYEQYF. The CDR3 DNA reads as TGTGCCAGCAGTTTAAGGGGGGGACTCACCTTAGGGGTCTACGAGCAGTACTTC.

The chain carries TRBV6-1 and TRBJ2-5; D uncertain. Germline CDR1 and CDR2: MNHNS and SASEGT. CDR3 size: 12 residues. Trimming pared 2 bases from V and 5 bases from J, leaving 6 bases between. The CDR3 loop reads CASSELRETQYF. DNA of the CDR3: TGTGCCAGCAGTGAACTTCGGGAGACCCAGTACTTC.

The rearrangement joins TRBV7-9 to TRBJ2-1; 7 bases map to TRBD1. CDR3 length: 15 residues. The J segment lost 4 bases and the V segment lost 6 bases, leaving 9 bases of the junction unmatched. Germline-derived CDR1 and CDR2 are SEHNR and FQNEAQ (reference sequence). CDR3 sequence reads: CASSPPGQSYNEQFF. CDR3 coding DNA: TGTGCCAGCAGTCCTCCGGGACAGAGTTACAATGAGCAGTTCTTC.

V is TRBV9 and J is TRBJ2-5; TRBD2 matches at 10 bases. Trimming removed 0 bases from V and 2 bases from J; junction bases left unmatched: 7. CDR1 is SGDLS, CDR2 YYNGEE, per germline. The CDR3 is 17 amino acids. The CDR3, as DNA: TGTGCCAGCAGCGTAGGAGTGCTAGCGGGGGCTCAAGAGACCCAGTACTTC. Translation gives CASSVGVLAGAQETQYF.

This clone occurred once. The chain carries TRBV6-6 and TRBJ1-5; the match to TRBD1 covers 10 bases. Germline V gives CDR1 MNHNY, CDR2 SVGAGI (reference sequence). V lost 7 bases and J lost 6; bases outside the gene matches: 6. CDR3 length: 14 amino acids. CDR3 sequence reads: CASNAGTGVQPQHF. For the CDR3, the DNA is TGTGCCAGCAACGCCGGGACAGGGGTTCAGCCCCAGCATTTT.

The chain combines TRBV28 with TRBJ2-5, with D possibly TRBD2 on 7 matching bases. The germline gives CDR1 MDHEN, CDR2 SYDVKM. This CDR3 has 19 amino acids. Trimming took off 2 bases at V and 4 bases at J, with 26 bases between the two ends. The CDR3 here is CASSLRAVRLAGATETQYF. The CDR3 DNA is TGTGCCAGCAGTTTAAGAGCGGTGAGGCTGGCGGGGGCAACAGAGACCCAGTACTTC. The whole variable domain, filled in from reference TRBV28 and TRBJ2-5, reads DVKVTQSSRYLVKRTGEKVFLECVQDMDHENMFWYRQDPGLGLRLIYFSYDVKMKEKGDIPEGYSVSREKKERFSLILESASTNQTSMYLCASSLRAVRLAGATETQYFGPGTRLLVL.

V gene TRBV7-9 combines with J gene TRBJ2-5, with 8 bases matching TRBD2. Germline values: CDR1 SEHNR, CDR2 FQNEAQ (reference sequence). The ends lost 8 bases at V and 3 bases at J; junction bases unmatched: 8. This CDR3 is built from 14 residues. CDR3 protein: CASRSGMREETQYF. The CDR3 nucleotides are TGTGCCAGCCGTAGCGGGATGAGAGAAGAGACCCAGTACTTC.

This clone was observed a single time. The CDR3 reads CASSELGPLSYNEQFF. CDR3 sequence (DNA): TGTGCCAGCAGTGAACTGGGCCCCCTCTCCTACAATGAGCAGTTCTTC. V gene TRBV6-1 combines with J gene TRBJ2-1, with D hard to call. The germline gives CDR1 MNHNS, CDR2 SASEGT. V was clipped by 2 bases and J by 0 bases, with 11 bases between them. The CDR3 is made up of 16 amino acids.

The CDR3 sequence is CASSWGRGSSYEQYF. In nucleotides, the CDR3 is TGTGCCAGCAGTTGGGGGCGGGGTAGCTCCTACGAGCAGTACTTC. The rearrangement links TRBV28 to TRBJ2-7; either TRBD1 or TRBD2 may fit D (6 bases each). The CDR3 runs to 15 residues. The germline CDR1 and CDR2 sequences are MDHEN and SYDVKM. V was shortened by 4 bases and J by 0 bases, with 13 bases between the two germline ends.

The genes are TRBV7-6 and TRBJ1-4; D might be TRBD1 (5 bases). V was cut by 2 bases and J by 8 bases, with 18 bases left in between. Per germline, CDR1 SGHVS and CDR2 FNYEAQ. CDR3 size: 16 residues. The CDR3 nucleotides read TGTGCCAGCAGCTTACGGGGAGAGGGGCTCGGAGAAAAACTGTTTTTT. It translates to CASSLRGEGLGEKLFF. The full variable domain, completed using reference TRBV7-6 and TRBJ1-4, is GAGVSQSPRYKVTKRGQDVALRCDPISGHVSLYWYRQALGQGPEFLTYFNYEAQQDKSGLPNDRFSAERPEGSISTLTIQRTEQRDSAMYRCASSLRGEGLGEKLFFGSGTQLSVL.

The CDR3 region has the DNA TGTGCCAGCAGTTTAGTACAGGGGTTTGGTCAGCCCCAGCATTTT. This translates into CASSLVQGFGQPQHF. The rearrangement uses TRBV27 and TRBJ1-5, with 7 nucleotides matching TRBD1. J lost 6 bases, V lost 2 bases, and 7 bases had no gene match. Germline V gene sequence: CDR1 MNHEY, CDR2 SMNVEV (reference sequence). This CDR3 has 15 amino acids.

The chain recombines TRBV4-3 with TRBJ1-2; 7 nucleotides align to TRBD1. V dropped 0 bases and J dropped 0; count of bases not matched to a gene: 10. Germline-derived CDR1 and CDR2 are LGHNA and YSLEER. The CDR3 contains 18 residues. The DNA of the CDR3 is TGCGCCAGCAGCCAAGATCGGTCAGGGGGGGGTCCTAACTATGGCTACACCTTC. Its protein product is CASSQDRSGGGPNYGYTF.

The CDR3 DNA is TGCGCCAGCAGTGAGACCGGGAGGGTACCGAATGAGCAGTTCTTC. It specifies CASSETGRVPNEQFF. The chain has TRBV10-1 and TRBJ2-1; 8 bases agree with TRBD2. Germline lookup yields CDR1 WNHNN and CDR2 SYGVQD (reference sequence). CDR3 length equals 15 residues. Unmatched junction bases numbered 7, after V lost 2 bases and J lost 7 bases.

The gene calls are TRBV14 and TRBJ2-7; TRBD1 agrees at 9 bases. Per the germline V gene, CDR1 is SGHDN and CDR2 is FVKESK. The ends lost 4 bases at V and 5 bases at J; junction bases unmatched: 9. The CDR3 runs to 15 residues. CDR3 amino acids: CASSPLRDRDHEQYF. In nucleotides, the CDR3 is TGTGCCAGCAGCCCCCTCCGGGACAGGGACCACGAGCAGTACTTC.

This chain joins TRBV11-2 and TRBJ2-3; 8 bases agree with TRBD2. The CDR3 spans 13 residues. CDR1 SGHAT and CDR2 FQNNGV come from the germline V gene. J gave up 9 bases and V 1 base, and 3 bases lay outside the gene matches. CDR3 amino acids: CASSLVLAGTQYF. The CDR3 DNA follows: TGTGCCAGCAGCTTAGTCCTAGCGGGCACGCAGTATTTT.

The chain couples TRBV12-5 to TRBJ2-7; D unclear. The V gene's germline CDR1 is LGHNT and CDR2 FRNRAP. The CDR3 length is 12 residues. V was trimmed by 0 bases and J by 0 bases, leaving 0 bases between them. CDR3 bases: TGTGCTAGTGGTTTGGTCTCCTACGAGCAGTACTTC. Protein: CASGLVSYEQYF.

This chain links TRBV6-1 with TRBJ2-1; TRBD2 is a possible D gene (5 bases). Deletions cut 8 bases from V and 5 bases from J, with 19 bases between. Germline V gene lookup returns CDR1 MNHNS and CDR2 SASEGT. CDR3 length: 15 amino acids. CDR3 nucleotides: TGTGCCAGCTCAGACGGTCCGGGAACCGACAATGAGCAGTTCTTC. Translated, it gives CASSDGPGTDNEQFF.

The chain recombines TRBV5-1 with TRBJ1-5; 8 nucleotides match TRBD1. J was trimmed by 8 bases and V by 5 bases; bases with no gene match: 9. Germline CDR1 SGHRS, CDR2 YFSETQ. The CDR3 totals 14 residues. The CDR3 DNA reads as TGCGCCAGCAGTCACGGACAGGGCGGGGAGCCCCAGCATTTT. This translates into CASSHGQGGEPQHF.

This chain connects TRBV19 to TRBJ2-7; weak D call: TRBD1 (5 bases). The germline CDR1 and CDR2 sequences are LNHDA and SQIVND (reference sequence). The CDR3 is made up of 15 amino acids. Trimming shortened V by 3 bases and J by 0 bases, and 12 bases separated the two germline ends. The CDR3 sequence is CASSIDSSPSYEQYF. The DNA for the CDR3 is TGTGCCAGTAGTATCGACAGTTCTCCCTCCTACGAGCAGTACTTC.

This clone was counted a single time. The V and J genes are TRBV5-1 and TRBJ2-1, with D perhaps matching TRBD2 (6 bases). In germline, CDR1 is SGHRS, CDR2 YFSETQ. The V gene lost 4 bases and the J gene lost 7 bases, with 15 bases spanning the gap. CDR3 length: 14 residues. The CDR3 region is CASSPTPEGNEQFF. CDR3 nucleotide sequence: TGCGCCAGCAGCCCTACCCCGGAGGGGAATGAGCAGTTCTTC.

The chain couples TRBV11-2 to TRBJ2-4, with D tentatively TRBD1 or TRBD2 (5 bases each). Deletions cut 0 bases from V and 12 bases from J, with 9 bases between. Germline CDR1 is SGHAT and CDR2 is FQNNGV. The CDR3 has 12 amino acids. The CDR3 coding sequence is TGTGCCAGCAGCTTAGATCCGAGGGGTCAGTACTTC. Translation gives CASSLDPRGQYF.